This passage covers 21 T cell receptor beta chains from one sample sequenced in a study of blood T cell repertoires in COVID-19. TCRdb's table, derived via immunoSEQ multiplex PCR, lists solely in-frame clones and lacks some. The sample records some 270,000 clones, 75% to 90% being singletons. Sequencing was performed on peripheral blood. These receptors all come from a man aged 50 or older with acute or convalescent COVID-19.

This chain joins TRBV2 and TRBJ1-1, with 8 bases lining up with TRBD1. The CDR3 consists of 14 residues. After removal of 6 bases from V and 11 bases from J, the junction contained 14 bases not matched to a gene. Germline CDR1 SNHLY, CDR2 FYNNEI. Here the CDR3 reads CASREDRDPLRAFF. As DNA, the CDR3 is TGTGCCAGCAGGGAGGACAGGGACCCCTTGAGGGCTTTCTTT.

The DNA for the CDR3 is TGTGCCAGCAGCTTTCGACAGACGTTGTATAGCAATCAGCCCCAGCATTTT. It specifies CASSFRQTLYSNQPQHF. The J gene is TRBJ1-5, the V gene TRBV21-1; the D segment call TRBD1 is taken from the table without a DNA check. TRBV21-1 is listed as a pseudogene. The CDR3 runs 17 residues.

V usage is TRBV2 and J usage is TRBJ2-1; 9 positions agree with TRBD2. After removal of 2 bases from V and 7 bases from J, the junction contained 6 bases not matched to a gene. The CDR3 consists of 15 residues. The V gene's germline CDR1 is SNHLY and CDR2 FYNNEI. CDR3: CASSESGLAGNEQFF. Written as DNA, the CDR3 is TGTGCCAGCAGTGAATCCGGCCTAGCGGGGAATGAGCAGTTCTTC.

CDR3 in amino acids: CAISKTRDRELSAQYF. CDR3 DNA: TGTGCCATCAGCAAGACCCGGGACAGGGAATTATCGGCGCAGTATTTT. The rearrangement uses TRBV10-3 and TRBJ2-3; 9 nucleotides line up with TRBD1. Per germline, CDR1 ENHRY and CDR2 SYGVKD. This CDR3 has 16 residues. J lost 10 bases, V lost 6 bases, and 17 bases had no gene match.

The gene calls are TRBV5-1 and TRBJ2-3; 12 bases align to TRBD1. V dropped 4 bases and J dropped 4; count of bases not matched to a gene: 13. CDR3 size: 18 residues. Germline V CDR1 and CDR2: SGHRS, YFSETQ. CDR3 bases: TGCGCCAGCAGCGTGAATCCCGCGGGACAGGGGGCCGCAGATACGCAGTATTTT. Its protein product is CASSVNPAGQGAADTQYF.

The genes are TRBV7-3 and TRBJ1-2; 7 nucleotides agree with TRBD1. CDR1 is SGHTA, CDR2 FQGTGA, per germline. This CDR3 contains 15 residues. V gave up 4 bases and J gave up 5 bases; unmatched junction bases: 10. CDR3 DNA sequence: TGTGCCAGCAGCTCTGACAGGGTAGGGCTTTATGGCTACACCTTC. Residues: CASSSDRVGLYGYTF.

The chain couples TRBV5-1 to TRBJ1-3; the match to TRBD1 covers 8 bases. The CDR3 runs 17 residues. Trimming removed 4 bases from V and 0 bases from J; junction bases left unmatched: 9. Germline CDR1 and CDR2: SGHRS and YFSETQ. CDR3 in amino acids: CASSRGTGDFSGNTIYF. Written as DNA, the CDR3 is TGCGCCAGCAGCCGAGGGACAGGCGACTTCTCTGGAAACACCATATATTTT.

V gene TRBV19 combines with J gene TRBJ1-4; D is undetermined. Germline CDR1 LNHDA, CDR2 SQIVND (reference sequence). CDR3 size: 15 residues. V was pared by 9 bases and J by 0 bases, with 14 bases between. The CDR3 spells CASLRSLATNEKLFF. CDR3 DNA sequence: TGTGCCAGCCTCCGAAGCCTTGCAACTAATGAAAAACTGTTTTTT.

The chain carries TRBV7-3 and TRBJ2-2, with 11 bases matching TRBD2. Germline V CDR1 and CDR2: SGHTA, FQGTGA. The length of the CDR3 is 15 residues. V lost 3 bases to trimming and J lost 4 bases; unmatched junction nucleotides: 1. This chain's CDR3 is CASSFLAGGTGELFF. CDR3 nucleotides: TGTGCCAGCAGCTTTCTAGCGGGGGGCACCGGGGAGCTGTTTTTT.

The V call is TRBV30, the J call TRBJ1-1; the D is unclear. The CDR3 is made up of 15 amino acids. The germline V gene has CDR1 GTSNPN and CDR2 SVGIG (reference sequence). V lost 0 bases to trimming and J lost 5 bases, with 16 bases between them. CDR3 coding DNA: TGTGCCTGGAGTGTACCAGCGGACCACTGGACTGAAGCTTTCTTT. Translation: CAWSVPADHWTEAFF.

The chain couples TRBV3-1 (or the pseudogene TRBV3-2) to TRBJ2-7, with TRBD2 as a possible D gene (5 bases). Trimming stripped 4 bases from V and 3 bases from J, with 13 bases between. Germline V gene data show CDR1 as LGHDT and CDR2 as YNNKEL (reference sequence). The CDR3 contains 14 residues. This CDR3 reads CASSPTGRHYEQYF. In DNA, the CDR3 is TGTGCCAGCAGCCCAACGGGAAGACACTACGAGCAGTACTTC.

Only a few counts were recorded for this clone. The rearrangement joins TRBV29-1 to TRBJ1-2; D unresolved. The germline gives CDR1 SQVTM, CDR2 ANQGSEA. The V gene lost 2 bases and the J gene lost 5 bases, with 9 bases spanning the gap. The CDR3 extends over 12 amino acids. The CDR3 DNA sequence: TGCAGCGTTGAATGGCGGTTATATGGCTACACCTTC. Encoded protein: CSVEWRLYGYTF.

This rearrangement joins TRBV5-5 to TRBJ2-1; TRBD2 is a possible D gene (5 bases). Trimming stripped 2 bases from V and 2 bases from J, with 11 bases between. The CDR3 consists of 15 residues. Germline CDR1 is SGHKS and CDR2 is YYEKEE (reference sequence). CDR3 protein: CASSFAAVPYNEQFF. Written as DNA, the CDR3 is TGTGCCAGCAGCTTTGCAGCGGTTCCCTACAATGAGCAGTTCTTC.

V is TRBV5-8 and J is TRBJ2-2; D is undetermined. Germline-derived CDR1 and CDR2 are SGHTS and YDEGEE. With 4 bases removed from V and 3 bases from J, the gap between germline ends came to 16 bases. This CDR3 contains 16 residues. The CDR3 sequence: CASSGGQRLDTGELFF. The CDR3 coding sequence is TGTGCCAGCAGCGGTGGGCAACGTTTGGACACCGGGGAGCTGTTTTTT. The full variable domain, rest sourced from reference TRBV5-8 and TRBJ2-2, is EAGVTQSPTHLIKTRGQQATLRCSPISGHTSVYWYQQALGLGLQFLLWYDEGEERNRGNFPPRFSGRQFPNYSSELNVNALELEDSALYLCASSGGQRLDTGELFFGEGSRLTVL.

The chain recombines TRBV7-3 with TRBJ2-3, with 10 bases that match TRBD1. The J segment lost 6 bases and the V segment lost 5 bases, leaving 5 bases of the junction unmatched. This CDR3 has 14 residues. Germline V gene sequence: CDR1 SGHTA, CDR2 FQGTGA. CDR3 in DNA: TGTGCCAGCAGCCTGGGACAGGGGAGGGATACGCAGTATTTT. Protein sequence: CASSLGQGRDTQYF.

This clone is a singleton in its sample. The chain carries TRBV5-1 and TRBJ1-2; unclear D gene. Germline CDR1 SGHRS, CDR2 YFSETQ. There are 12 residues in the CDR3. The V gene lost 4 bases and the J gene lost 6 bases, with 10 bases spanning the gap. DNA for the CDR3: TGCGCCAGCAGCGTGCTTAGAGATGGCTACACCTTC. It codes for CASSVLRDGYTF. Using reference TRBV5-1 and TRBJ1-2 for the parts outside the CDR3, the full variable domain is KAGVTQTPRYLIKTRGQQVTLSCSPISGHRSVSWYQQTPGQGLQFLFEYFSETQRNKGNFPGRFSGRQFSNSRSEMNVSTLELGDSALYLCASSVLRDGYTFGSGTRLTVV.

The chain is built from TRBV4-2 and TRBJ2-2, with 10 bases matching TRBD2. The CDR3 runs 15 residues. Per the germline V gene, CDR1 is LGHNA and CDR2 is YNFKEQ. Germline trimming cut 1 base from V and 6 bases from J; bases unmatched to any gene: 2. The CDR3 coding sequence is TGTGCCAGCAGCCAAGGGCTAGCGGGGGCCGGGGAGCTGTTTTTT. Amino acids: CASSQGLAGAGELFF.

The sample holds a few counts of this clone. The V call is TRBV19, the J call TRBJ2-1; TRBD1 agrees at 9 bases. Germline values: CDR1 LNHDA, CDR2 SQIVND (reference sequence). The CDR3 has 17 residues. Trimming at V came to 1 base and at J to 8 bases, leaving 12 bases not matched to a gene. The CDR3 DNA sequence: TGTGCCAGTAGTATAGGGGGTAACGGACAGGGGTCGTATGAGCAGTTCTTC. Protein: CASSIGGNGQGSYEQFF.

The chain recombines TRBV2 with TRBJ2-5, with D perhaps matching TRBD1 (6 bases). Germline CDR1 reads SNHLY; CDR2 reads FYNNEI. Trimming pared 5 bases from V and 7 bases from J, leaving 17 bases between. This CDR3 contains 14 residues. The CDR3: CASSLQGQEVTQYF. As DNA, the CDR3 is TGTGCCAGCAGTTTACAGGGTCAAGAGGTGACCCAGTACTTC.

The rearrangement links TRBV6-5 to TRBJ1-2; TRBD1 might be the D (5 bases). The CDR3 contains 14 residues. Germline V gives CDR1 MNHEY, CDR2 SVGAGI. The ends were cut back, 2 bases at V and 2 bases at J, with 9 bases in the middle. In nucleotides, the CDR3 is TGTGCCAGCAGTTACAATGGACAAAACTATGGCTACACCTTC. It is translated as CASSYNGQNYGYTF.

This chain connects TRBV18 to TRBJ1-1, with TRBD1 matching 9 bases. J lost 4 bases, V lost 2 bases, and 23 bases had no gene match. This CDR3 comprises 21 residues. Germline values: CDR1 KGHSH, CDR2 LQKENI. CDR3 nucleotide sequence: TGTGCCAGCTCACCAAATAGTTGGGACAGGGTTAAATCCCGGGTTCTCACTGAAGCTTTCTTT. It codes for CASSPNSWDRVKSRVLTEAFF.